This T cell receptor beta chain derives from a study of T cell responses to AZD1222 COVID-19 vaccine. Study results and caveats: No repertoire was sampled before or during the peak T cell response, only after it. Baseline testing showed seropositivity in only 5 or 6 AZD1222 recipients. Clonal diversity was possibly underestimated, and white British individuals and females predominated among donors.

Trimming took 4 bases from V and 0 from J, leaving 18 bases between them. The CDR3 contains 17 residues. Germline V lookup: CDR1 SGHTA, CDR2 FQGNSA. Comments on this clone: Its antigen is currently unknown.

Generated by immunoSEQ multiplex PCR, the TCRdb table keeps only in-frame clones and is missing some. Here the sample spans 200,000 or so clones, about nine tenths being singletons. The receptor's source is an adult in good health. The sample in question was peripheral blood, obtained on day 0 of MenACWY control vaccination. The chain recombines TRBV7-2 with TRBJ1-2; D is possibly TRBD1 (6 bases). Here the CDR3 reads CASSSPRGIGANYGYTF. CDR3 DNA: TGTGCCAGCAGCTCCCCGAGGGGGATAGGAGCTAACTATGGCTACACCTTC.